Below are 10 T cell receptor beta chains sequenced from a single sample in a study of cytomegalovirus exposure and HLA in healthy donors. Researchers ran the PCR with 60 Vbeta and 13 Jbeta primers. Clones were sequenced by immunoSEQ multiplex PCR, and TCRdb holds only the in-frame ones, with some missing. The sample contains approximately 50,000 clones, around 80% of which appear only once. Sequencing used PBMCs. These receptors all come from a boy younger than 18 in good health and CMV-seropositive.

The chain recombines TRBV6-5 with TRBJ1-2; D may be TRBD1 (5 bases). V was trimmed by 0 bases and J by 8 bases, leaving 13 bases between them. Germline lookup yields CDR1 MNHEY and CDR2 SVGAGI. The CDR3 consists of 14 residues. For the CDR3, the DNA is TGTGCCAGCAGTTACTCGGTCACAGGTTGGGGCTACACCTTC. It specifies CASSYSVTGWGYTF.

This rearrangement joins TRBV19 to TRBJ1-1, with D perhaps matching TRBD1 (5 bases). This CDR3 region has 15 residues. Trimming removed 5 bases from V and 4 bases from J, with 17 bases in between. Germline V gives CDR1 LNHDA, CDR2 SQIVND (reference sequence). CDR3 protein: CASSVWALGGTEAFF. The CDR3, as DNA: TGTGCCAGTAGTGTCTGGGCCCTGGGGGGCACTGAAGCTTTCTTT.

This chain links TRBV5-4 with TRBJ2-2; 8 nucleotides match TRBD2. The CDR3 contains 14 residues. Germline CDR1 SGHNT, CDR2 YYREEE (reference sequence). V lost 5 bases and J lost 6; bases outside the gene matches: 6. The DNA for the CDR3 is TGTGCCAGCAGGATGTCGGGGGGGCCCGGGGAGCTGTTTTTT. Protein product: CASRMSGGPGELFF. The variable domain in full, completed from reference TRBV5-4 and TRBJ2-2, reads ETGVTQSPTHLIKTRGQQVTLRCSSQSGHNTVSWYQQALGQGPQFIFQYYREEENGRGNFPPRFSGLQFPNYSSELNVNALELDDSALYLCASRMSGGPGELFFGEGSRLTVL.

The chain links TRBV5-5 to TRBJ1-2, with TRBD1 identical over 9 bases. CDR3 length: 13 residues. The V gene's germline CDR1 is SGHKS and CDR2 YYEKEE (reference sequence). Trimming cost V 1 base and J 6 bases; bases outside gene matches: 1. CDR3 amino acids: CASSLWDRDGYTF. CDR3 DNA: TGTGCCAGCAGCTTGTGGGACAGGGATGGCTACACCTTC.

The gene calls are TRBV18 and TRBJ2-4, with D maybe TRBD1 (6 bases). V gave up 3 bases and J gave up 6 bases, with 18 bases separating them. Germline loops: CDR1 KGHSH, CDR2 LQKENI. This CDR3 has 16 residues. The CDR3 coding sequence is TGTGCCAGCTCACCTGAGGACAGTAGATGGACAAACATTCAGTACTTC. Its protein product is CASSPEDSRWTNIQYF.

The chain joins TRBV7-9 to TRBJ1-2, with a weak D call TRBD1 (5 bases). The CDR3 is 13 residues long. Germline assignment: CDR1 SEHNR and CDR2 FQNEAQ (reference sequence). Trimming shortened V by 6 bases and J by 1 base, and 9 bases separated the two germline ends. This chain's CDR3 is CASRQDSNYGYTF. The CDR3 bases are TGTGCCAGCAGACAAGACAGTAACTATGGCTACACCTTC.

In this sample, this clone turned up a few times. The V gene is TRBV7-9, the J gene TRBJ1-2; D perhaps matches TRBD1 (6 bases). V lost 2 bases to trimming and J lost 2 bases, with 18 bases between them. The CDR3 extends over 17 amino acids. Germline assignment: CDR1 SEHNR and CDR2 FQNEAQ (reference sequence). The CDR3 region is CASSLSTRGRGNYGYTF. Written as DNA, the CDR3 is TGTGCCAGCAGCTTATCGACGAGGGGGAGGGGGAACTATGGCTACACCTTC. The whole variable domain, filled in from reference TRBV7-9 and TRBJ1-2, reads DTGVSQNPRHKITKRGQNVTFRCDPISEHNRLYWYRQTLGQGPEFLTYFQNEAQLEKSRLLSDRFSAERPKGSFSTLEIQRTEQGDSAMYLCASSLSTRGRGNYGYTFGSGTRLTVV.

CDR3 amino acids: CASSPLREINSEAFF. CDR3 in DNA: TGTGCCAGCTCACCTTTGCGGGAAATTAACTCTGAAGCTTTCTTT. This chain connects TRBV18 to TRBJ1-1; D gene unclear. Germline V lookup: CDR1 KGHSH, CDR2 LQKENI. The CDR3 contains 15 residues. The ends were cut back, 3 bases at V and 6 bases at J, with 17 bases in the middle.

The chain employs TRBV7-2 and TRBJ2-2; D perhaps matches TRBD2 (6 bases). In germline, CDR1 is SGHTA, CDR2 FQGNSA. Trimming pared 5 bases from V and 4 bases from J, leaving 17 bases between. The CDR3 loop spans 16 amino acids. The CDR3 region has the DNA TGTGCCAGCAGCCGCACATTTTACGGGGGCACCGGGGAGCTGTTTTTT. Translated: CASSRTFYGGTGELFF.

The chain couples TRBV19 to TRBJ1-3; TRBD1 matches at 11 bases. CDR1 is LNHDA, CDR2 SQIVND, per germline (reference sequence). V gave up 9 bases and J gave up 4 bases; unmatched junction bases: 11. The CDR3 runs 16 residues. The CDR3 bases are TGTGCCAGCAAAAACGGACAGGGGGCCCTCGGAAACACCATATATTTT. Translated: CASKNGQGALGNTIYF.